This T cell receptor beta chain came from a study of T cells in Graves' hyperthyroidism and ophthalmopathy. General observations from the study: Classification by a 13 V-J model distinguished ophthalmopathy from stable hyperthyroidism. A median around 6.8 months before onset, the model predicted ophthalmopathy.

The ends lost 5 bases at V and 12 bases at J; junction bases unmatched: 12. Germline lookup yields CDR1 DFQATT and CDR2 SNEGSKA (reference sequence). This CDR3 spans 12 amino acids. This clonotype was observed many times. Its antigen is not known. Each patient was aged 18 to 65 and had newly diagnosed hyperthyroidism of under 2 months' duration. PBMCs were collected from a roughly 10 ml volume of fresh peripheral blood. The investigators amplified TCR beta CDR3 regions from RNA transcripts. Using the HTBI primer set, a first-round RT-PCR was run on the TCR CDR3. TCRdb analysed the multiplex PCR reads with MiXCR anew, one entry per CDR3 protein. This table has 450,000 to 650,000 distinct CDR3 sequences, around 20% appearing once.

Source material: blood. This chain joins TRBV20-1 and TRBJ2-7; 8 bases line up with TRBD1. This TCR came from a man aged 18 to 30 with Graves' hyperthyroidism. The CDR3 here is CSAFYSGTGPYF. In DNA, the CDR3 is TGCAGTGCTTTCTACTCCGGGACAGGACCGTACTTC.